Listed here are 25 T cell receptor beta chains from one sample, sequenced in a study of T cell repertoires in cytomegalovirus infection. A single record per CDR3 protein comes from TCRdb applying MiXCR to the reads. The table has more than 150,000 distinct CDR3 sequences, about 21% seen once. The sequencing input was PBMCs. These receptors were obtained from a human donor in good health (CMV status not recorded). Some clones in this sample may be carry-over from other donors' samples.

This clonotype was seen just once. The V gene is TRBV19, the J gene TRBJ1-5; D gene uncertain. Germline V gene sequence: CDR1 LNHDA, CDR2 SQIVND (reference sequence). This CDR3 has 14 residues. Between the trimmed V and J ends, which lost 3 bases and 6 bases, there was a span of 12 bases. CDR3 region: CASSIPGSFQPQHF. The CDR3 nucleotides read TGTGCCAGTAGTATCCCGGGGTCTTTTCAGCCCCAGCATTTT.

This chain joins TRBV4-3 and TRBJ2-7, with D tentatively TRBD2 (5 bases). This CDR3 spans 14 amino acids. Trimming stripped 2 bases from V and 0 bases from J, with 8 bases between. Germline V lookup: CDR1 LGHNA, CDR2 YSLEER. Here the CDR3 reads CASSQRGNSYEQYF. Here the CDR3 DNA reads TGCGCCAGCAGCCAACGAGGGAACTCCTACGAGCAGTACTTC.

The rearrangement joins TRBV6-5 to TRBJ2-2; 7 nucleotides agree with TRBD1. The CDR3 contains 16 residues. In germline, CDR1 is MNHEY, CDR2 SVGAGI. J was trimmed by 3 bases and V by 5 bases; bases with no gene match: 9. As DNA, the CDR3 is TGTGCCAGCAGTGTAGGGACAGCCCAGCACACCGGGGAGCTGTTTTTT. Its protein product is CASSVGTAQHTGELFF.

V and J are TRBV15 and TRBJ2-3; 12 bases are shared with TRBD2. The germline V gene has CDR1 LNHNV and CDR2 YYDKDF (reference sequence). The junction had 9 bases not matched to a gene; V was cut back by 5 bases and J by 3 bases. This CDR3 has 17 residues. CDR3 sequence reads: CATSVPSGGGETDTQYF. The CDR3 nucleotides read TGTGCCACCAGCGTTCCTAGCGGGGGGGGAGAAACAGATACGCAGTATTTT.

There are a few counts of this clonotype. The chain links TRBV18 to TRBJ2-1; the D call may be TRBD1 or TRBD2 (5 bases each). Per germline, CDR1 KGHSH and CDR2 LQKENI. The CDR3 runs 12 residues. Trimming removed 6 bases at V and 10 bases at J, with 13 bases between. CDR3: CASSALGDEQFF. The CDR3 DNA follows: TGTGCCAGCTCGGCCCTGGGGGACGAGCAGTTCTTC.

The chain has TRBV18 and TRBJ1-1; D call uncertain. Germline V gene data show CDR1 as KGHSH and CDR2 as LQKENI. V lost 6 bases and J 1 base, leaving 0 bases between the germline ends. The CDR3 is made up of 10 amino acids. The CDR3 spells CASSNTEAFF. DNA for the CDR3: TGTGCCAGCTCGAACACTGAAGCTTTCTTT.

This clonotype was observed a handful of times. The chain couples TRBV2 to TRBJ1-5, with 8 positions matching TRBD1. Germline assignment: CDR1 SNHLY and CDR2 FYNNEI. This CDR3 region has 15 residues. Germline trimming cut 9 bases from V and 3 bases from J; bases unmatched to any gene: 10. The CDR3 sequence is CASRRTGSHNQPQHF. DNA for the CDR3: TGTGCCAGTCGGAGGACAGGGTCCCACAATCAGCCCCAGCATTTT.

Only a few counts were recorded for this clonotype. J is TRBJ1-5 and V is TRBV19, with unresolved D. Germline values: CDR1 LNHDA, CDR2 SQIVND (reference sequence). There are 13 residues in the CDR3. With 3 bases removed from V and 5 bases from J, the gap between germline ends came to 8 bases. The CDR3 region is CASSIGGDQPQHF. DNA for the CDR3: TGTGCCAGTAGTATTGGCGGGGATCAGCCCCAGCATTTT.

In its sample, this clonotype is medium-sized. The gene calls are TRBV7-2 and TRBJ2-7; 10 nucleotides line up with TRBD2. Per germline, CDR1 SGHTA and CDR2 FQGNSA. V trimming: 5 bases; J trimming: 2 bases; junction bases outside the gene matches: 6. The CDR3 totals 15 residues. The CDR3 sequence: CASSPVTSGPYEQYF. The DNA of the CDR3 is TGTGCCAGCAGCCCAGTGACTAGCGGGCCCTACGAGCAGTACTTC. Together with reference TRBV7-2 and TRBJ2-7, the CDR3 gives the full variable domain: GAGVSQSPSNKVTEKGKDVELRCDPISGHTALYWYRQSLGQGLEFLIYFQGNSAPDKSGLPSDRFSAERTGGSVSTLTIQRTQQEDSAVYLCASSPVTSGPYEQYFGPGTRLTVT.

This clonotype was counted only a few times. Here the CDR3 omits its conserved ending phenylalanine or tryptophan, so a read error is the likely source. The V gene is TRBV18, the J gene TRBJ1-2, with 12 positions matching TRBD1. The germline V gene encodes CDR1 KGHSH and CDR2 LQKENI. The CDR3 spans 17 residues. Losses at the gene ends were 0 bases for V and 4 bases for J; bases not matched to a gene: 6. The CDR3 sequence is CASSPPFGTGGVYGYTL. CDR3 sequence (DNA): TGTGCCAGCTCACCACCTTTTGGGACAGGGGGCGTCTATGGCTACACCCTC.

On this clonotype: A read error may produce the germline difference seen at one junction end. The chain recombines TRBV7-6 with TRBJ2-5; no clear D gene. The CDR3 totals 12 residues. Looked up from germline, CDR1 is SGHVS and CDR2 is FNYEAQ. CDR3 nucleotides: TGTGCCAGCAGCCCACTTCACAGCGCGGCGATATTC. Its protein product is CASSPLHSAAIF.

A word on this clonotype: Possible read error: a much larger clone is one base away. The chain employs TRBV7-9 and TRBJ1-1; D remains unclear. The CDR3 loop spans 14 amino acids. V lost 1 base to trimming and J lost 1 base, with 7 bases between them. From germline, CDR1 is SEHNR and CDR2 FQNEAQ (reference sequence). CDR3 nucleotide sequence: TGTGCCAGCAGCTTAGGAAAGGGGAACACTGAAGCTTTCTTT. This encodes CASSLGKGNTEAFF.

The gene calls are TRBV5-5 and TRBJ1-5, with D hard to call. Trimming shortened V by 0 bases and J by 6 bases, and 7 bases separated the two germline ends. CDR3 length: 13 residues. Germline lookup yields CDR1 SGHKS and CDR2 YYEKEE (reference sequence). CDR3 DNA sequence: TGTGCCAGCAGCTTGGCCTGGGCTCAGCCCCAGCATTTT. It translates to CASSLAWAQPQHF.

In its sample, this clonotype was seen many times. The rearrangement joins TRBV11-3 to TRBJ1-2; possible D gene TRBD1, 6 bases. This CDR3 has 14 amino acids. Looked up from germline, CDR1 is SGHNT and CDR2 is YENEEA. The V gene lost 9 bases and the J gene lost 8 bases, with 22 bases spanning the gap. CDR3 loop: CARAPGQRAWGYTF. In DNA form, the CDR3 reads TGTGCCAGAGCTCCTGGACAGAGGGCTTGGGGCTACACCTTC.

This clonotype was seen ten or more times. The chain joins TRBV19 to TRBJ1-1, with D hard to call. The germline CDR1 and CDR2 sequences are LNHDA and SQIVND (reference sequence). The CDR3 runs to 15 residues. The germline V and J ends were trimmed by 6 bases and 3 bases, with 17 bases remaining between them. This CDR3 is CASSLGRWVDTEAFF. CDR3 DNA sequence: TGTGCCAGTAGCCTCGGACGGTGGGTCGACACTGAAGCTTTCTTT.

The CDR3 DNA sequence: TGCGCCAGCAGCTTGGGAGCGACTAGCACAGATACGCAGTATTTT. Its protein product is CASSLGATSTDTQYF. The chain links TRBV5-1 to TRBJ2-3, with D unclear. The CDR3 is made up of 15 amino acids. V lost 0 bases and J lost 0, with 8 bases in between. Germline loops: CDR1 SGHRS, CDR2 YFSETQ.

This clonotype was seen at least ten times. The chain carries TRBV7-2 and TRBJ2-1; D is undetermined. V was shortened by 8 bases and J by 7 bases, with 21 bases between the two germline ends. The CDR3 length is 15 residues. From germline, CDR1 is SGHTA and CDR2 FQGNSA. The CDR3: CASLSNGFPGNEQFF. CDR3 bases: TGTGCCAGCCTGAGCAATGGGTTCCCGGGTAATGAGCAGTTCTTC.

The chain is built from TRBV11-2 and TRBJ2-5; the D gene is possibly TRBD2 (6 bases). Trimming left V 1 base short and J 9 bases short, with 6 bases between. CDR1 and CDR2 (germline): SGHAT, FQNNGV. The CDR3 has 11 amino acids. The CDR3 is CASSLGGAQYF. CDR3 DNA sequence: TGTGCCAGCAGCTTAGGGGGGGCCCAGTACTTC.

This CDR3 is CASSPKRESEQYF. The CDR3 bases are TGTGCCAGCAGTCCAAAGCGGGAGAGTGAGCAGTACTTC. V and J are TRBV6-2 or TRBV6-3 and TRBJ2-7; 8 nucleotides align to TRBD2. The ends lost 5 bases at V and 7 bases at J; junction bases unmatched: 7. The CDR3 is 13 amino acids. CDR1 is MNHEY, CDR2 SVGEGT, per germline.

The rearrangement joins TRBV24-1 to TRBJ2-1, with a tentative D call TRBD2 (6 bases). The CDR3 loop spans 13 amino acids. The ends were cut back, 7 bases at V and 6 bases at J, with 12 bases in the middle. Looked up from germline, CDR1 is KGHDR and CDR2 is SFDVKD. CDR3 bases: TGTGCCACCAGCATGACTAGTGGCAATGAGCAGTTCTTC. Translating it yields CATSMTSGNEQFF.

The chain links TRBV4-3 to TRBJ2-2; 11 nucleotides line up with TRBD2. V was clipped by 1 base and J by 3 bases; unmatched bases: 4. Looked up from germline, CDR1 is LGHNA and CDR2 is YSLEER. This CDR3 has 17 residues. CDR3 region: CASSQGLAGSYTGELFF. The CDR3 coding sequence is TGCGCCAGCAGCCAAGGACTAGCGGGATCCTACACCGGGGAGCTGTTTTTT.

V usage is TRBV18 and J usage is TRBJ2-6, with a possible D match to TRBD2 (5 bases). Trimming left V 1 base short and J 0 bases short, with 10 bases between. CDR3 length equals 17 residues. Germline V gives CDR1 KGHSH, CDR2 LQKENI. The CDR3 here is CASSPQTGSSGANVLTF. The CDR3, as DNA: TGTGCCAGCTCACCACAGACGGGGTCCTCTGGGGCCAACGTCCTGACTTTC.

In nucleotides, the CDR3 is TGTGCCAGCAGCCACCCCCGGGGGCCTAACTATGGCTACACCTTC. Its protein product is CASSHPRGPNYGYTF. The chain couples TRBV7-4 to TRBJ1-2, with D tentatively TRBD1 (6 bases). The CDR3 runs 15 residues. With 5 bases removed from V and 0 bases from J, the gap between germline ends came to 13 bases. The germline CDR1 and CDR2 sequences are SGHVT and SQSDAQ.

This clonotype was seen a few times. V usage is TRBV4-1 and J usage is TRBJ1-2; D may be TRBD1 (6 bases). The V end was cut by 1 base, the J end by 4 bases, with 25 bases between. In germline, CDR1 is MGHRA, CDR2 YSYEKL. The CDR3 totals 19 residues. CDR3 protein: CASSQGMAGTPDGGYGYTF. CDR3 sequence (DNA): TGCGCCAGCAGCCAAGGGATGGCCGGGACACCGGATGGGGGCTATGGCTACACCTTC.

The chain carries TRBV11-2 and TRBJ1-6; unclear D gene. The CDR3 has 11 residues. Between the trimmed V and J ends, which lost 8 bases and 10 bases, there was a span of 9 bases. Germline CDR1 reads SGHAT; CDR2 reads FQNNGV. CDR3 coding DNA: TGTGCCAGCGGGATAGAATCACCCCTCCACTTT. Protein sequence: CASGIESPLHF.